This note documents a single T cell receptor beta chain sequence. The antigen is unknown. A multiplex PCR was run with 60 Vbeta primers and 13 Jbeta primers. Source study methods: In a later analysis, the count reached 80 million or so unique TCR beta chains, with 8.5 million to 14 million shared. Sequenced by immunoSEQ multiplex PCR; TCRdb stores in-frame clones only, minus some. V, J and clone size are taken as reported in that table, and D and trimming were inferred from the DNA itself. The top ten clones hold 2.5% to 3% of a sample with some 190,000 clones, 78% of them seen once. The sample is drawn from a study of cytomegalovirus exposure and HLA in healthy donors. The V gene lost 3 bases and the J gene lost 4 bases, with 10 bases spanning the gap. This CDR3 contains 14 residues. Germline CDR1 is SGHTA and CDR2 is FQGNSA. The study, taken as a whole, reports: Several top significant clusters appeared, in a later analysis, to be linked to common viral pathogens. It was taken for granted in presence/absence analyses that sequencing depth across donors was roughly uniform. Despite most TCR sequences being rare, some public TCRs occurred in many donors.

The chain is built from TRBV7-2 and TRBJ2-1; D might be TRBD2 (6 bases). Sample: PBMCs. The sequence came from a female donor in good health and CMV-seronegative. The CDR3 nucleotides read TGTGCCAGCAGCTTCGAGCGGGTATACAATGAGCAGTTCTTC. Amino acid sequence: CASSFERVYNEQFF.